This record concerns one TCR beta chain sequence. The antigen remains undetermined. Before treatment, baseline tumor tissue was collected for sequencing. The data were produced by immunoSEQ multiplex PCR, yet TCRdb's version contains in-frame clones alone and is incomplete. The sample includes about 2,600 clones, more than 60% of them seen just once. This sample is part of a study of circulating tumor DNA in untreated peripheral T-cell lymphoma. Study-level points and caveats: Tumor-specific clonotypes: identified in approximately 80% of patients, roughly 88% of baseline tissues.

Germline V gene data show CDR1 as KGHSH and CDR2 as LQKENI. The V end lost 6 bases, the J end lost 5 bases, and 10 bases lay between the germline ends. The CDR3 has 12 amino acids. This chain connects TRBV18 to TRBJ1-2, with unresolved D. The TCR was taken from a human donor with peripheral T-cell lymphoma. The sequenced material came from tumor tissue. CDR3 in amino acids: CASSYRAYGYTF. In DNA form, the CDR3 reads TGTGCCAGCTCCTACAGAGCGTATGGCTACACCTTC.